This TCR beta chain was sequenced during a study of CD8 T cells in Susac syndrome. Study-wide findings and caveats: TEMRA cells and active patients showed peak Susac CD8+ clonal expansion. By the study's own acknowledgment, its TCR sequencing and HLA analysis included relatively few individuals.

Roughly 0.45 to 1 ug RNA was reverse transcribed with random hexamers. Amplification of TCR beta CDR3 across 54 Vbeta and 13 Jbeta was performed with immunoSEQ multiplex PCR. TCRdb reanalysed the immunoSEQ multiplex PCR reads using MiXCR and keeps one entry per CDR3 protein. The sample shows about 80,000 distinct CDR3 sequences, approximately 95% of them seen only once. Concerning this clonotype itself: Its antigen is currently unknown.

V shed 3 bases and J 3 bases; nucleotides not matched to a gene: 19. The V gene's germline CDR1 is SGHVS and CDR2 FQNEAQ. This CDR3 contains 19 residues. This clonotype was obtained from a human donor with Susac syndrome. Sequenced input: CD8+ T cells from PBMCs. The chain carries TRBV7-8 and TRBJ2-7, with 8 bases fitting TRBD1. Written as DNA, the CDR3 is TGTGCCAGCAGCTTCCGGGACAGGTTTTCTGAGGAGTCTCGCTACGAGCAGTACTTC. Translating it yields CASSFRDRFSEESRYEQYF.